The 8 T cell receptor beta chains listed next were all sequenced from one sample in a study of technical replicates of blood from a few donors. Data came from immunoSEQ multiplex PCR; TCRdb stores just in-frame clones and leaves some out. The sample carries 90,000 to 100,000 clones, approximately 94% recorded once. Sequenced: T cells isolated from PBMCs. These receptor sequences come from a human donor in good health.

The chain couples TRBV5-8 to TRBJ2-1; no reliable D call. The germline CDR1 and CDR2 sequences are SGHTS and YDEGEE. V was cut by 1 base and J by 0 bases, with 14 bases left in between. The CDR3 extends over 17 amino acids. CDR3 DNA sequence: TGTGCCAGCAGCTTGATGGGTAGCACCACCTCCTACAATGAGCAGTTCTTC. As protein: CASSLMGSTTSYNEQFF.

The rearrangement uses TRBV21-1 and TRBJ1-5. TRBV21-1 is an annotated pseudogene. This CDR3 has 13 residues. CDR3 protein: CASRGGVRQPQHF. As DNA, the CDR3 is TGTGCCAGCAGAGGGGGGGTTCGTCAGCCCCAGCATTTT.

The DNA of the CDR3 is TGTGCCAGCAGTATCGCCCCGGGGGGAAGGGGTGAAAAACTGTTTTTT. This gives the protein CASSIAPGGRGEKLFF. V usage is TRBV2 and J usage is TRBJ1-4; TRBD1 is a possible D gene (5 bases). The germline V gene has CDR1 SNHLY and CDR2 FYNNEI. Trimming stripped 5 bases from V and 7 bases from J, with 20 bases between. The CDR3 has 16 residues.

J is TRBJ2-7 and V is TRBV7-9; TRBD1 might be the D (6 bases). The V and J ends lost 5 bases and 2 bases respectively, with 13 bases between them. This CDR3 is 14 amino acids long. CDR1 is SEHNR and CDR2 is FQNEAQ in the germline V gene (reference sequence). In DNA form, the CDR3 reads TGTGCCAGCAGCCTCCGACAGGCTACCTACGAGCAGTACTTC. Protein: CASSLRQATYEQYF.

In this sample, this clone turned up a few times. The J gene is TRBJ1-1, the V gene TRBV4-1; unclear D gene. With 0 bases removed from V and 6 bases from J, the gap between germline ends came to 8 bases. The CDR3 has 13 amino acids. Germline V lookup: CDR1 MGHRA, CDR2 YSYEKL. The CDR3 protein is CASSQERLSEAFF. CDR3 bases: TGCGCCAGCAGCCAAGAGAGGCTATCTGAAGCTTTCTTT.

The chain employs TRBV5-1 and TRBJ2-5, with 9 nucleotides matching TRBD1. Germline CDR1 is SGHRS and CDR2 is YFSETQ. This CDR3 has 13 residues. The ends lost 4 bases at V and 5 bases at J; junction bases unmatched: 3. In DNA, the CDR3 is TGCGCCAGCAGCCACAGGGGGCCGGAGACCCAGTACTTC. Its protein product is CASSHRGPETQYF.

This clone was counted once. The J gene is TRBJ1-6, the V gene TRBV5-4; 7 bases align to TRBD1. The CDR3 runs to 14 residues. Germline V gene lookup returns CDR1 SGHNT and CDR2 YYREEE (reference sequence). The V segment lost 4 bases and the J segment 10 bases; nucleotides outside the gene matches: 8. CDR3 sequence (DNA): TGTGCCAGCAGCGTCGGAGGGGGCAGATCACCCCTCCACTTT. Protein sequence: CASSVGGGRSPLHF.

This clone has just one count. V is TRBV5-4 and J is TRBJ2-5; TRBD2 matches 8 bases. Germline CDR1 reads SGHNT; CDR2 reads YYREEE (reference sequence). The length of the CDR3 is 17 residues. V was clipped by 1 base and J by 3 bases; unmatched bases: 11. The CDR3 spells CASSLPGGPGAKETQYF. DNA for the CDR3: TGTGCCAGCAGCTTGCCGGGAGGGCCAGGTGCAAAAGAGACCCAGTACTTC. The full variable domain, with the rest looked up from reference TRBV5-4 and TRBJ2-5, is ETGVTQSPTHLIKTRGQQVTLRCSSQSGHNTVSWYQQALGQGPQFIFQYYREEENGRGNFPPRFSGLQFPNYSSELNVNALELDDSALYLCASSLPGGPGAKETQYFGPGTRLLVL.